The next 26 T cell receptor beta chains were all read from a single sample in a study of cytomegalovirus exposure and HLA in healthy donors. The PCR had 60 Vbeta and 13 Jbeta primers. Produced via immunoSEQ multiplex PCR; TCRdb's table is partial and in-frame only. The sample consists of around 170,000 clones, 84% of them appearing once. The source material was PBMCs. The receptors derive from a woman aged 45-60 years in good health and CMV-seropositive.

For the CDR3, the DNA is TGTGCCAGCAGTTTCTTATCCGGCGACATGAACACTGAAGCTTTCTTT. Translation gives CASSFLSGDMNTEAFF. This chain links TRBV25-1 with TRBJ1-1; no definite D call. The CDR3 spans 16 residues. Germline assignment: CDR1 MGHDK and CDR2 SYGVNS. Trimming removed 5 bases from V and 0 bases from J, with 16 bases in between. Full variable domain (missing parts from reference TRBV25-1 and TRBJ1-1): EADIYQTPRYLVIGTGKKITLECSQTMGHDKMYWYQQDPGMELHLIHYSYGVNSTEKGDLSSESTVSRIRTEHFPLTLESARPSHTSQYLCASSFLSGDMNTEAFFGQGTRLTVV.

This chain connects TRBV7-3 to TRBJ2-1; TRBD2 matches 13 bases. Germline CDR1 and CDR2: SGHTA and FQGTGA. Trimming cost V 5 bases and J 4 bases; bases outside gene matches: 2. The CDR3 has 15 residues. The CDR3 loop is CASSTTSGGYNEQFF. The CDR3 bases are TGTGCCAGCAGCACGACTAGCGGGGGGTACAATGAGCAGTTCTTC.

The chain uses TRBV7-2 and TRBJ1-1, with no clear D. This CDR3 is built from 14 residues. The V end lost 2 bases, the J end lost 1 base, and 8 bases lay between the germline ends. Germline CDR1 is SGHTA and CDR2 is FQGNSA. CDR3: CASSLIPGNTEAFF. The CDR3 region has the DNA TGTGCCAGCAGCTTAATCCCCGGGAACACTGAAGCTTTCTTT.

The J gene is TRBJ2-1, the V gene TRBV1; the table gives TRBD2 as D, unverified against the DNA. TRBV1 represents a pseudogene. This CDR3 has 18 residues. The CDR3 region is CTSSPRSSGVPVYNEQFF. For the CDR3, the DNA is TGCACCAGCAGCCCTCGGTCCAGCGGGGTCCCAGTGTACAATGAGCAGTTCTTC.

The chain has TRBV6-5 and TRBJ1-3; possibly TRBD1 for D (5 bases). Germline lookup yields CDR1 MNHEY and CDR2 SVGAGI. V was clipped by 6 bases and J by 2 bases, with 11 bases between them. This CDR3 contains 14 residues. For the CDR3, the DNA is TGTGCCAGCAGCCTTACAGGTCCTGGAAACACCATATATTTT. Translated, it gives CASSLTGPGNTIYF.

This chain connects TRBV5-8 to TRBJ1-3; D perhaps matches TRBD1 (6 bases). Germline V lookup: CDR1 SGHTS, CDR2 YDEGEE. Trimming shortened V by 4 bases and J by 1 base, and 9 bases separated the two germline ends. The CDR3 consists of 14 residues. This chain's CDR3 is CASSRGTSGNTIYF. CDR3 in DNA: TGTGCCAGCAGCCGTGGGACATCTGGAAACACCATATATTTT.

The chain joins TRBV19 to TRBJ2-7; weak D call: TRBD1 (5 bases). With 7 bases removed from V and 7 bases from J, the gap between germline ends came to 17 bases. The germline CDR1 and CDR2 sequences are LNHDA and SQIVND (reference sequence). The CDR3 length is 13 residues. CDR3 in DNA: TGTGCCAGTACCGAACGTGGACAAAGAGAGCAGTACTTC. Amino acid sequence: CASTERGQREQYF. Full variable domain (outside the CDR3, taken from reference TRBV19 and TRBJ2-7): DGGITQSPKYLFRKEGQNVTLSCEQNLNHDAMYWYRQDPGQGLRLIYYSQIVNDFQKGDIAEGYSVSREKKESFPLTVTSAQKNPTAFYLCASTERGQREQYFGPGTRLTVT.

The gene calls are TRBV29-1 and TRBJ2-1; TRBD2 matches at 10 bases. V dropped 7 bases and J dropped 4; count of bases not matched to a gene: 7. This CDR3 spans 14 amino acids. Germline loops: CDR1 SQVTM, CDR2 ANQGSEA. CDR3: CSASSGGWYNEQFF. CDR3 in DNA: TGCAGCGCCTCTAGCGGGGGATGGTACAATGAGCAGTTCTTC.

The chain recombines TRBV4-3 with TRBJ1-6; TRBD1 matches 7 bases. V dropped 2 bases and J dropped 6; count of bases not matched to a gene: 7. The germline gives CDR1 LGHNA, CDR2 YSLEER. The CDR3 is 16 amino acids. CDR3 protein: CASSQNRGGGNSPLHF. The DNA for the CDR3 is TGCGCCAGCAGCCAAAACAGGGGAGGAGGTAATTCACCCCTCCACTTT.

The genes are TRBV5-1 and TRBJ1-1; D not resolved. There are 14 residues in the CDR3. V was clipped by 4 bases and J by 1 base, with 11 bases between them. CDR1 SGHRS and CDR2 YFSETQ come from the germline V gene. The CDR3 loop is CASSLNAENTEAFF. CDR3 sequence (DNA): TGCGCCAGCAGCCTCAATGCAGAGAACACTGAAGCTTTCTTT.

This rearrangement joins TRBV28 to TRBJ1-1, with 8 bases fitting TRBD1. V shed 6 bases, J shed 5 bases, and the junction held 2 bases outside the gene matches. This CDR3 comprises 12 residues. CDR1 and CDR2 from the germline V gene are MDHEN and SYDVKM. The CDR3 DNA is TGTGCCAGCAGAACAGGGGGGACTGAAGCTTTCTTT. Translation: CASRTGGTEAFF.

This rearrangement joins TRBV6-6 to TRBJ1-1; D is perhaps TRBD1 (6 bases). The V and J ends lost 8 bases and 4 bases respectively, with 14 bases between them. Germline V lookup: CDR1 MNHNY, CDR2 SVGAGI (reference sequence). This CDR3 has 13 amino acids. CDR3 in DNA: TGTGCCAGCGGCAGGGGCCCGGGCACTGAAGCTTTCTTT. This gives the protein CASGRGPGTEAFF.

V usage is TRBV5-6 and J usage is TRBJ2-7, with 8 bases identical to TRBD1. The ends lost 4 bases at V and 2 bases at J; junction bases unmatched: 8. This CDR3 comprises 15 residues. Germline V gene sequence: CDR1 SGHDT, CDR2 YYEEEE. In DNA, the CDR3 is TGTGCCAGCAGCCGCGGACAGGGAACGGCCTACGAGCAGTACTTC. Its protein product is CASSRGQGTAYEQYF.

This clone occurred a few times. One junction end does not reproduce the germline sequence, and a read error may be involved. This chain connects TRBV5-1 to TRBJ2-2, with TRBD2 identical over 8 bases. The CDR3 consists of 15 residues. CDR1 and CDR2 from the germline V gene are SGHRS and YFSETQ. DNA for the CDR3: TGTGCCAGCAGCGGGGGTGGGGGCGACACCGGGGAGCTGTTTTTT. This translates into CASSGGGGDTGELFF.

CDR3 sequence reads: CASSLSGGTDTQYF. CDR3 nucleotides: TGCGCCAGCAGCCTGTCGGGGGGCACAGATACGCAGTATTTT. The chain is built from TRBV5-1 and TRBJ2-3; possible D gene TRBD2, 6 bases. The CDR3 covers 14 residues. Trimming pared 4 bases from V and 1 base from J, leaving 10 bases between. CDR1 SGHRS and CDR2 YFSETQ come from the germline V gene.

Concerning this clone itself: The sample contains more than one DNA sequence encoding this CDR3. CDR3 nucleotide sequence: TGTGCCAGCAGCTTAGGGCCAGATACGCAGTATTTT. Translating it yields CASSLGPDTQYF. The chain recombines TRBV7-3 with TRBJ2-3; D is ambiguous. Deletions cut 2 bases from V and 4 bases from J, with 4 bases between. The CDR3 loop spans 12 amino acids. Germline V gives CDR1 SGHTA, CDR2 FQGTGA. Based on the CDR3 plus reference TRBV7-3 and TRBJ2-3, the full variable domain is GAGVSQTPSNKVTEKGKYVELRCDPISGHTALYWYRQSLGQGPEFLIYFQGTGAADDSGLPNDRFFAVRPEGSVSTLKIQRTERGDSAVYLCASSLGPDTQYFGPGTRLTVL.

J is TRBJ2-6 and V is TRBV19, with TRBD1 identical over 7 bases. CDR3 length equals 15 residues. The germline gives CDR1 LNHDA, CDR2 SQIVND (reference sequence). Trimming removed 4 bases from V and 2 bases from J; junction bases left unmatched: 2. In nucleotides, the CDR3 is TGTGCCAGTAGTAACGGACAGGCTGGGGCCAACGTCCTGACTTTC. Translating it yields CASSNGQAGANVLTF.

The gene calls are TRBV7-9 and TRBJ2-3, with 12 bases aligning to TRBD2. This CDR3 has 16 amino acids. Germline CDR1 SEHNR, CDR2 FQNEAQ (reference sequence). With V trimmed by 5 bases and J by 2 bases, 5 bases remained unmatched. The CDR3 DNA follows: TGTGCCAGCAGCCAAAGGACTAGCGGGGTCACAGATACGCAGTATTTT. Residues: CASSQRTSGVTDTQYF.

The CDR3 is CASSARGGDYEQYF. CDR3 nucleotides: TGTGCCAGCAGTGCTAGGGGGGGGGACTACGAGCAGTACTTC. The rearrangement joins TRBV2 to TRBJ2-7, with D possibly being TRBD2 (7 bases). V was pared by 4 bases and J by 3 bases, with 13 bases between. The germline V gene has CDR1 SNHLY and CDR2 FYNNEI. The CDR3 runs to 14 residues.

CDR3 coding DNA: TGTGCCAGCAGCCAATCGAGAGGTAGCGGGGGGGGAGATACGCAGTATTTT. It encodes CASSQSRGSGGGDTQYF. The chain recombines TRBV4-2 with TRBJ2-3; 11 nucleotides match TRBD2. Germline loops: CDR1 LGHNA, CDR2 YNFKEQ. With 2 bases clipped from V and 5 bases from J, the junction kept 9 bases outside the gene matches. The CDR3 length is 17 residues.

Note on this clone: In this CDR3 the conserved last residue, phenylalanine or tryptophan, is missing, so a read error is likely. The chain uses TRBV28 and TRBJ2-7; D possibly corresponds to TRBD1 (6 bases). Trimming removed 4 bases at V and 3 bases at J, with 13 bases between. The CDR3 is 14 amino acids. CDR1 and CDR2 (germline): MDHEN, SYDVKM. CDR3 amino acids: CASSSGTNYYEQYL. The CDR3 DNA reads as TGTGCCAGCAGTTCCGGGACAAATTACTACGAGCAGTACCTC.

The chain carries TRBV5-6 and TRBJ1-5; 8 positions match TRBD1. In germline, CDR1 is SGHDT, CDR2 YYEEEE. Trimming removed 2 bases from V and 5 bases from J; junction bases left unmatched: 9. The CDR3 extends over 16 amino acids. The CDR3 bases are TGTGCCAGCAGCTTAGTACAGGGGGGCGCGGATCAGCCCCAGCATTTT. The encoded protein is CASSLVQGGADQPQHF.

The chain links TRBV6-9 to TRBJ1-5; D is ambiguous. Germline loops: CDR1 MNHGY, CDR2 SVAAGI. This CDR3 contains 14 residues. Trimming stripped 8 bases from V and 0 bases from J, with 11 bases between. In nucleotides, the CDR3 is TGTGCCAGCGTCACTCTCTTTAGCAATCAGCCCCAGCATTTT. Its translation: CASVTLFSNQPQHF.

Comment on this clone: The same CDR3 arises from other DNA sequences in this sample as well. V gene TRBV9 combines with J gene TRBJ2-5; no definite D call. V was shortened by 3 bases and J by 5 bases, with 5 bases between the two germline ends. This CDR3 region has 11 residues. CDR1 is SGDLS, CDR2 YYNGEE, per germline. CDR3 amino acids: CASSASETQYF. CDR3 in DNA: TGTGCCAGCAGCGCCTCCGAGACCCAGTACTTC. Full variable domain (outside the CDR3, taken from reference TRBV9 and TRBJ2-5): DSGVTQTPKHLITATGQRVTLRCSPRSGDLSVYWYQQSLDQGLQFLIQYYNGEERAKGNILERFSAQQFPDLHSELNLSSLELGDSALYFCASSASETQYFGPGTRLLVL.

This clone was observed a few times. The chain has TRBV5-1 and TRBJ2-7; D gene uncertain. V lost 4 bases and J 6 bases, leaving 11 bases between the germline ends. Germline CDR1 reads SGHRS; CDR2 reads YFSETQ. The length of the CDR3 is 12 residues. As DNA, the CDR3 is TGCGCCAGCAGCCCGGGTGGCGTCGAGCAGTACTTC. Amino acids: CASSPGGVEQYF. Full variable domain (missing parts from reference TRBV5-1 and TRBJ2-7): KAGVTQTPRYLIKTRGQQVTLSCSPISGHRSVSWYQQTPGQGLQFLFEYFSETQRNKGNFPGRFSGRQFSNSRSEMNVSTLELGDSALYLCASSPGGVEQYFGPGTRLTVT.

The V call is TRBV4-1, the J call TRBJ1-1, with 10 nucleotides matching TRBD1. Germline V lookup: CDR1 MGHRA, CDR2 YSYEKL. V was pared by 0 bases and J by 4 bases, with 5 bases of the junction left unmatched. The CDR3 contains 16 residues. CDR3: CASSQDAGTGATEAFF. CDR3 sequence (DNA): TGCGCCAGCAGCCAAGATGCGGGGACAGGGGCCACTGAAGCTTTCTTT.